This TCR beta chain comes out of a study of blood T cell repertoires in COVID-19. As for the study in general: The United States, Italy and Spain supplied acute and convalescent COVID-19 samples. PBMCs, B-cell-depleted T cells, or T cells provided the cDNA or gDNA that made up the material.

In the study's own analysis: Nucleated cell counts were estimated from reference gene primer amplification. Repertoires were generated with immunoSEQ multiplex PCR, while TCRdb's copy carries only in-frame clones and drops some. V, J and clone size reflect that table, while D and trimming were determined from the DNA. The table includes 85,000 to 120,000 clones, approximately 84% detected once. This clone was detected once. The CDR3 extends over 14 amino acids. Germline-derived CDR1 and CDR2 are SQVTM and ANQGSEA. V shed 4 bases and J 2 bases; nucleotides not matched to a gene: 4. The sequenced material came from peripheral blood. This TCR derives from a woman aged 60-75 years with acute or convalescent COVID-19. The V and J genes are TRBV29-1 and TRBJ1-5; 8 bases line up with TRBD1. The CDR3 reads CSVATGGGNQPQHF. The CDR3 coding sequence is TGCAGCGTTGCCACAGGGGGAGGCAATCAGCCCCAGCATTTT.